This record concerns one TCR beta chain sequence. Germline CDR1 is DFQATT and CDR2 is SNEGSKA (reference sequence). Trimming stripped 4 bases from V and 3 bases from J, with 6 bases between. This CDR3 has 11 residues. The sample originates from a study of blood T cell repertoires in COVID-19. The table came from immunoSEQ multiplex PCR; TCRdb's copy has only in-frame clones and leaves some out. The sample holds more than 200,000 clones, 85% to 90% seen once. This clonotype was obtained from a woman aged 25 to 39 who had recovered from COVID-19. Source material: PBMCs or T cells enriched from blood (not recorded which). The chain couples TRBV20-1 to TRBJ2-5; no definite D call. This CDR3 reads CSANREETQYF. CDR3 in DNA: TGCAGTGCTAATCGGGAAGAGACCCAGTACTTC.